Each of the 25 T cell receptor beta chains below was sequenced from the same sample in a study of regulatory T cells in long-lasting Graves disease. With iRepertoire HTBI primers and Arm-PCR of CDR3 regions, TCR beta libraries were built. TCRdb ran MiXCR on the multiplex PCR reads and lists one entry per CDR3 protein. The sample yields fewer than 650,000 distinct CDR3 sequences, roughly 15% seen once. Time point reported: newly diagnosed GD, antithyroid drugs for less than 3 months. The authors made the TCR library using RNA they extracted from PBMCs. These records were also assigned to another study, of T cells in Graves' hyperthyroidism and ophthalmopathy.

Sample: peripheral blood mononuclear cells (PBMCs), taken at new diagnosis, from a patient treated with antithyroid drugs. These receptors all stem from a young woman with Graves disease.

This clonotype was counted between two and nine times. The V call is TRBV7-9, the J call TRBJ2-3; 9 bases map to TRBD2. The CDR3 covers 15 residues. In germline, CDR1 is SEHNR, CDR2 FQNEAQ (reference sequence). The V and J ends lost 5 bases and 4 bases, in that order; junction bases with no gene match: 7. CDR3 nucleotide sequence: TGTGCCAGCAGCCCGGGACTAGCCATTTCAGATACGCAGTATTTT. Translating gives CASSPGLAISDTQYF. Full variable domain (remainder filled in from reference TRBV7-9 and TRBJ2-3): DTGVSQNPRHKITKRGQNVTFRCDPISEHNRLYWYRQTLGQGPEFLTYFQNEAQLEKSRLLSDRFSAERPKGSFSTLEIQRTEQGDSAMYLCASSPGLAISDTQYFGPGTRLTVL.

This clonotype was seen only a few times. DNA for the CDR3: TGTGCCAGCATAGCGGGAGCGACCTACAATGAGCAGTTCTTC. The encoded protein is CASIAGATYNEQFF. The chain is built from TRBV2 and TRBJ2-1, with 9 nucleotides matching TRBD2. V was clipped by 7 bases and J by 2 bases; unmatched bases: 3. The V gene's germline CDR1 is SNHLY and CDR2 FYNNEI. This CDR3 spans 14 amino acids.

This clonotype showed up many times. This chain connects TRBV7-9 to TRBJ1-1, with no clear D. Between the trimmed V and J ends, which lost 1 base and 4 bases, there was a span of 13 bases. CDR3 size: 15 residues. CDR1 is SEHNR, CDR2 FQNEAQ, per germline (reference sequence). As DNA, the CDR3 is TGTGCCAGCAGCTTAGACCTCCCCATTACCACTGAAGCTTTCTTT. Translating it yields CASSLDLPITTEAFF.

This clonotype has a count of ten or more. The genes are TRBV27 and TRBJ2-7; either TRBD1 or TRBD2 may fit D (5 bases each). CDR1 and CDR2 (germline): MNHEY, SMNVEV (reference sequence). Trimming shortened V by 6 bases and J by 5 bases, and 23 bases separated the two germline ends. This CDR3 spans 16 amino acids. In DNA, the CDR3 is TGTGCCAGCAGCCTTACTTGGGGGATCCGCCAGGACGAGCAGTACTTC. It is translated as CASSLTWGIRQDEQYF.

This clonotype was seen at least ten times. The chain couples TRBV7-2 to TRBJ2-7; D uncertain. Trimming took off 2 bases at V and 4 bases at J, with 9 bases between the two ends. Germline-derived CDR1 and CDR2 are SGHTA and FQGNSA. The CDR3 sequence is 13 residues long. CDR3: CASSLTVRYEQYF. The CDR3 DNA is TGTGCCAGCAGCTTAACGGTTCGTTACGAGCAGTACTTC.

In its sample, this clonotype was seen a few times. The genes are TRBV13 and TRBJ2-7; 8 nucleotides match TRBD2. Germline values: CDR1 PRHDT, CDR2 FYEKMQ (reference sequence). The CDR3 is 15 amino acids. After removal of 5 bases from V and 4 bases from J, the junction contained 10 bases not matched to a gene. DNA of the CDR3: TGTGCCAGCAGCACCCCGGGCGCGGGGGGTTACGAGCAGTACTTC. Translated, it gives CASSTPGAGGYEQYF.

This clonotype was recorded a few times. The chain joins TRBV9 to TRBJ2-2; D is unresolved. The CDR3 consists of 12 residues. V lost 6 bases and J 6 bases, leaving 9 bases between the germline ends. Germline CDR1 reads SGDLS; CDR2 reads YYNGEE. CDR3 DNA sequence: TGTGCCAGCATCCCCTCTTCCGGGGAGCTGTTTTTT. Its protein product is CASIPSSGELFF.

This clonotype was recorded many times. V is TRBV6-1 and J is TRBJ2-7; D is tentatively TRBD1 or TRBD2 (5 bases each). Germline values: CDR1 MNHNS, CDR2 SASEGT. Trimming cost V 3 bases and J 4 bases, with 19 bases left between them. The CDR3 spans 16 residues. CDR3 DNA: TGTGCCAGCAGTGAGCGAGAGGGGTTTAGGAATTACGAGCAGTACTTC. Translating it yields CASSEREGFRNYEQYF.

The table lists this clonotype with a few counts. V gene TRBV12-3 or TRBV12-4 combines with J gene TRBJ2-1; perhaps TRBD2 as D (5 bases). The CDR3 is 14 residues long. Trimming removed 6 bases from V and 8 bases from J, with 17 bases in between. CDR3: CASSPPPAGDEQFF. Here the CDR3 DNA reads TGTGCCAGCAGCCCGCCTCCCGCCGGGGATGAGCAGTTCTTC.

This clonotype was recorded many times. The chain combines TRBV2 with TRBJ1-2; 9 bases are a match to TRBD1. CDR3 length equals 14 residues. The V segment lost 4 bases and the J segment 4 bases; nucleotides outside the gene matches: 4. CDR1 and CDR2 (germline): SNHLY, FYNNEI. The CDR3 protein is CASSGGQGSYGYTF. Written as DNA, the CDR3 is TGTGCCAGCAGTGGGGGACAGGGTAGCTATGGCTACACCTTC.

The CDR3 reads CASSLEGGGTEAFF. CDR3 DNA sequence: TGCGCCAGCAGCTTGGAGGGGGGGGGCACTGAAGCTTTCTTT. The V call is TRBV5-1, the J call TRBJ1-1; D may be TRBD1 (6 bases). Between the trimmed V and J ends, which lost 0 bases and 4 bases, there was a span of 10 bases. From germline, CDR1 is SGHRS and CDR2 YFSETQ. CDR3 length: 14 residues.

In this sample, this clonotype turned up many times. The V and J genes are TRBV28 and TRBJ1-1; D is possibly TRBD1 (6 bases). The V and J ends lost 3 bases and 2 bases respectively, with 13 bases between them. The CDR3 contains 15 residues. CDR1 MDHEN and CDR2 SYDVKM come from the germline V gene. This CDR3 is CASSFIGQRNTEAFF. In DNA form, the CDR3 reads TGTGCCAGCAGTTTCATTGGACAGAGAAACACTGAAGCTTTCTTT.

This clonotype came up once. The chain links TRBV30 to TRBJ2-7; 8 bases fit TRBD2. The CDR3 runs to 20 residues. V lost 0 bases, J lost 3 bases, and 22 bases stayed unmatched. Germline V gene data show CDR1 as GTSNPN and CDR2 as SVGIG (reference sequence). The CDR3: CAWSVLGQFEAGVGSYEQYF. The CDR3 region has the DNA TGTGCCTGGAGTGTTCTCGGGCAGTTTGAAGCGGGAGTAGGGAGCTACGAGCAGTACTTC.

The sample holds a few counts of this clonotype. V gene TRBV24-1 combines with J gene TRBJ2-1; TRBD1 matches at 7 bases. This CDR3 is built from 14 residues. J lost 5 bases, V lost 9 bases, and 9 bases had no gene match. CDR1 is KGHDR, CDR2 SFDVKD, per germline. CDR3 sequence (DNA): TGTGCCACCGAGGGGGACAGACTGAACAATGAGCAGTTCTTC. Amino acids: CATEGDRLNNEQFF.

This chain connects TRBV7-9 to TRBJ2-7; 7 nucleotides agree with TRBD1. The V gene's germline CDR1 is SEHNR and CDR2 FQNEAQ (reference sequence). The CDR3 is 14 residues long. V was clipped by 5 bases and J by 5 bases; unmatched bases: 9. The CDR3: CASSKADRADEQYF. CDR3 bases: TGTGCCAGCAGCAAAGCTGACAGGGCCGACGAGCAGTACTTC.

CDR3 sequence reads: CASRQGPGTNEKLFF. CDR3 nucleotides: TGTGCCAGCAGACAGGGACCTGGAACTAATGAAAAACTGTTTTTT. This chain joins TRBV28 and TRBJ1-4; possible D gene TRBD1, 6 bases. Germline CDR1 MDHEN, CDR2 SYDVKM. V was shortened by 6 bases and J by 1 base, with 12 bases between the two germline ends. The CDR3 extends over 15 amino acids. The entire variable domain, with the rest obtained from reference TRBV28 and TRBJ1-4, is as follows: DVKVTQSSRYLVKRTGEKVFLECVQDMDHENMFWYRQDPGLGLRLIYFSYDVKMKEKGDIPEGYSVSREKKERFSLILESASTNQTSMYLCASRQGPGTNEKLFFGSGTQLSVL.

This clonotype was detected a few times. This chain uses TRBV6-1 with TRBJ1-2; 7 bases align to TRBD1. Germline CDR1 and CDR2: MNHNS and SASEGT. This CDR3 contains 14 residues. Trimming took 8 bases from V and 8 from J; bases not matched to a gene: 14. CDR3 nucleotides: TGTGCCAGCGGCCCCCACGACAGGGCAGGAGGCTACACCTTC. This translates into CASGPHDRAGGYTF.

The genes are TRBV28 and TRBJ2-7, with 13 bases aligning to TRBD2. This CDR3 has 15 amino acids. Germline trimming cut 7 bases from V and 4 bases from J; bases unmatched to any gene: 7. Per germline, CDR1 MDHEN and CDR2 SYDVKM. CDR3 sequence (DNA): TGTGCCAGCAATACCCCGGGACTAGCGGGATACGAGCAGTACTTC. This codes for CASNTPGLAGYEQYF.

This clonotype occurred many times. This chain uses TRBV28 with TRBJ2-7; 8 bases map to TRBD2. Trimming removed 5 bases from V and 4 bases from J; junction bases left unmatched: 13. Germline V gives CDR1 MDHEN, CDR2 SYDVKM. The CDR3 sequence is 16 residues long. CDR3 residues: CASSPGGGALWYEQYF. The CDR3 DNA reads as TGTGCCAGCAGTCCCGGGGGGGGGGCCCTCTGGTACGAGCAGTACTTC.

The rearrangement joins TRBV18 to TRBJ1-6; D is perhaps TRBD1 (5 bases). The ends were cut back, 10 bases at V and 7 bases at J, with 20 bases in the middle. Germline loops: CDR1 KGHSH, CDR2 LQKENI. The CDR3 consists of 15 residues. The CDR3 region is CATQSSGTENSPLHF. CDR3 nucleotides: TGTGCCACCCAATCCTCGGGGACGGAAAATTCACCCCTCCACTTT.

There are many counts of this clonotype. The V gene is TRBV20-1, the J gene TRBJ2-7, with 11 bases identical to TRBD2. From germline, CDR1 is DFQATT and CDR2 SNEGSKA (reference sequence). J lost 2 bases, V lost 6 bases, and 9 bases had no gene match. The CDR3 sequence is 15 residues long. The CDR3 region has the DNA TGCAGTGCACCGGGACTAGCGGCACCTACCTACGAGCAGTACTTC. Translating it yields CSAPGLAAPTYEQYF.

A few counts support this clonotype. The CDR3 region is CASSLDLTGSGELFF. The CDR3 nucleotides are TGTGCCAGCAGCTTGGACCTCACGGGATCCGGGGAGCTGTTTTTT. The chain couples TRBV5-6 to TRBJ2-2; maybe TRBD2 (5 bases). Trimming removed 0 bases at V and 6 bases at J, with 12 bases between. The CDR3 sequence is 15 residues long. The germline gives CDR1 SGHDT, CDR2 YYEEEE. Filled out from reference TRBV5-6 and TRBJ2-2, the complete variable domain reads DAGVTQSPTHLIKTRGQQVTLRCSPKSGHDTVSWYQQALGQGPQFIFQYYEEEERQRGNFPDRFSGHQFPNYSSELNVNALLLGDSALYLCASSLDLTGSGELFFGEGSRLTVL.

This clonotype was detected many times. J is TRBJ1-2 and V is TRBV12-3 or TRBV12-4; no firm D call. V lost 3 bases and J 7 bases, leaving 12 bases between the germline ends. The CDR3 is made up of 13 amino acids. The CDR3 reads CASSFRRHGGYTF. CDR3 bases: TGTGCCAGCAGTTTTAGGCGGCACGGTGGCTACACCTTC.

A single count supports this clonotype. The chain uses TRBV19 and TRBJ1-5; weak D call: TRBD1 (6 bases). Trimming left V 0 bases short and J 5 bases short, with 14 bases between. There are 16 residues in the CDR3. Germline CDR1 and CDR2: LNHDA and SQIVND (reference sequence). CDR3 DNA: TGTGCCAGTAGTATAGATCGAGCCAGGGGATATCAGCCCCAGCATTTT. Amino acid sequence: CASSIDRARGYQPQHF. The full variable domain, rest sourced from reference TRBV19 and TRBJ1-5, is DGGITQSPKYLFRKEGQNVTLSCEQNLNHDAMYWYRQDPGQGLRLIYYSQIVNDFQKGDIAEGYSVSREKKESFPLTVTSAQKNPTAFYLCASSIDRARGYQPQHFGDGTRLSIL.

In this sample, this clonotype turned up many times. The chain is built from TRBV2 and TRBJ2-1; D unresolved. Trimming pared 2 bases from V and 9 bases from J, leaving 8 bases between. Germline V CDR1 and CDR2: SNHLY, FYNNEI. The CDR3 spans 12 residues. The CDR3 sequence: CASSELSLEQFF. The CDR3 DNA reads TGTGCCAGCAGTGAATTGTCCCTTGAGCAGTTCTTC.